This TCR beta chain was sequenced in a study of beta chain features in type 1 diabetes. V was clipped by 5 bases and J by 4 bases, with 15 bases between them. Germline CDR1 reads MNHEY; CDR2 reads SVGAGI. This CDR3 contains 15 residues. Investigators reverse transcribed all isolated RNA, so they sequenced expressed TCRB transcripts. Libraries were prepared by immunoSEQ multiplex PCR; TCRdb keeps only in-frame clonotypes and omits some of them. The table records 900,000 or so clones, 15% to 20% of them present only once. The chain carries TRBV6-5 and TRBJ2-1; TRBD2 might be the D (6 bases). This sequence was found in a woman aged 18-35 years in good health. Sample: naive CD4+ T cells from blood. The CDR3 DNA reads TGTGCCAGCAGTCGCTCGGCGGGGCCATACAATGAGCAGTTCTTC. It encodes CASSRSAGPYNEQFF.